The 18 T cell receptor beta chains reported below all come from one sample, sequenced in a study of CD4+ T cells in melanoma. Profiling relied on immunoSEQ multiplex PCR, and the TCRdb table lists in-frame clones only, not all of them. The profile covers about 140,000 clones, with 80% to 95% appearing a single time and 1.5% to 1.7% taken by the ten largest. These receptor sequences come from a human donor with melanoma.

The chain uses TRBV9 and TRBJ2-1; 10 bases line up with TRBD1. The CDR3 totals 15 residues. Germline V gene sequence: CDR1 SGDLS, CDR2 YYNGEE. Losses at the gene ends were 2 bases for V and 8 bases for J; bases not matched to a gene: 7. The CDR3 loop reads CASSVRQGAGDEQFF. CDR3 DNA: TGTGCCAGCAGCGTCCGACAGGGGGCGGGGGATGAGCAGTTCTTC.

The V call is TRBV5-1, the J call TRBJ1-6; no clear D. The CDR3 consists of 14 residues. The V end was cut by 0 bases, the J end by 7 bases, with 8 bases between. Germline V lookup: CDR1 SGHRS, CDR2 YFSETQ. The CDR3 is CASSLGNRNSPLHF. CDR3 nucleotide sequence: TGCGCCAGCAGCTTGGGGAACAGAAATTCACCCCTCCACTTT.

This chain uses TRBV5-8 with TRBJ1-1; 7 bases agree with TRBD1. Germline V gives CDR1 SGHTS, CDR2 YDEGEE. J was trimmed by 0 bases and V by 3 bases; bases with no gene match: 8. The CDR3 extends over 16 amino acids. In DNA form, the CDR3 reads TGTGCCAGCAGCTGGGGGACAGCGCGGATGAACACTGAAGCTTTCTTT. Protein: CASSWGTARMNTEAFF.

The J gene is TRBJ1-1, the V gene TRBV11-1; D remains ambiguous. CDR1 and CDR2 (germline): SGHAT, FQDESV (reference sequence). The CDR3 runs 13 residues. The V end lost 1 base, the J end lost 3 bases, and 6 bases lay between the germline ends. CDR3 residues: CASSLGWDTEAFF. CDR3 bases: TGTGCCAGCAGCTTAGGATGGGACACTGAAGCTTTCTTT.

This clone has just one count. The V and J genes are TRBV27 and TRBJ2-7; D could derive from TRBD1 or TRBD2 (6 bases each). Germline lookup yields CDR1 MNHEY and CDR2 SMNVEV (reference sequence). CDR3 length equals 14 residues. Trimming removed 3 bases from V and 3 bases from J, with 12 bases in between. Here the CDR3 reads CASSFGKGGYEQYF. CDR3 nucleotide sequence: TGTGCCAGCAGTTTCGGGAAGGGGGGCTACGAGCAGTACTTC.

This rearrangement joins TRBV4-2 to TRBJ1-4, with 8 bases matching TRBD1. The CDR3 consists of 16 residues. J was trimmed by 0 bases and V by 8 bases; bases with no gene match: 8. Germline CDR1 LGHNA, CDR2 YNFKEQ. The CDR3 bases are TGTGCCAGCGGACGTCAGGGGGCAGCAACTAATGAAAAACTGTTTTTT. It is translated as CASGRQGAATNEKLFF.

This chain joins TRBV5-4 and TRBJ2-5; D is uncertain. CDR1 SGHNT and CDR2 YYREEE come from the germline V gene (reference sequence). V gave up 2 bases and J gave up 3 bases, with 2 bases separating them. The CDR3 totals 11 residues. CDR3 residues: CASSFKETQYF. In DNA form, the CDR3 reads TGTGCCAGCAGCTTTAAAGAGACCCAGTACTTC.

This clone has just one count. This chain connects TRBV4-2 to TRBJ2-7; D gene ambiguous. The CDR3 has 14 residues. Germline loops: CDR1 LGHNA, CDR2 YNFKEQ. Trimming left V 4 bases short and J 2 bases short, with 12 bases between. CDR3 residues: CASSPATVPYEQYF. CDR3 in DNA: TGTGCCAGCAGCCCAGCCACTGTTCCCTACGAGCAGTACTTC.

The chain recombines TRBV2 with TRBJ1-3; tentatively, D is TRBD1 (5 bases). The V gene's germline CDR1 is SNHLY and CDR2 FYNNEI. The CDR3 length is 13 residues. V gave up 9 bases and J gave up 2 bases, with 11 bases separating them. Here the CDR3 DNA reads TGTGCCAGGGCGGCAGGGCCTGGAAACACCATATATTTT. Its translation is CARAAGPGNTIYF.

This clone was recorded only once. The CDR3 region has the DNA TGTGCCAGCAGCCCAGGCCCCAGGAACACTGAAGCTTTCTTT. Its protein is CASSPGPRNTEAFF. V usage is TRBV7-2 and J usage is TRBJ1-1; D ambiguous. Trimming shortened V by 5 bases and J by 1 base, and 11 bases separated the two germline ends. The CDR3 contains 14 residues. The germline CDR1 and CDR2 sequences are SGHTA and FQGNSA.

CDR3 sequence (DNA): TGTGCCAGCAGAAGGGGGGACAGCTCTTCATTAGAGCAGTTCTTC. Translation gives CASRRGDSSSLEQFF. The chain employs TRBV25-1 and TRBJ2-1, with D tentatively TRBD1 (7 bases). This CDR3 has 15 amino acids. Deletions cut 6 bases from V and 10 bases from J, with 22 bases between. Germline CDR1 reads MGHDK; CDR2 reads SYGVNS.

V is TRBV5-6 and J is TRBJ1-5; tentatively, D is TRBD1 (6 bases). The V gene's germline CDR1 is SGHDT and CDR2 YYEEEE. V shed 6 bases and J shed 4 bases, with 20 bases lying between them. CDR3 size: 16 residues. The CDR3 is CASTRRGAALNQPQHF. For the CDR3, the DNA is TGTGCCAGCACCAGGAGGGGGGCCGCTTTAAATCAGCCCCAGCATTTT. Filled out from reference TRBV5-6 and TRBJ1-5, the complete variable domain reads DAGVTQSPTHLIKTRGQQVTLRCSPKSGHDTVSWYQQALGQGPQFIFQYYEEEERQRGNFPDRFSGHQFPNYSSELNVNALLLGDSALYLCASTRRGAALNQPQHFGDGTRLSIL.

This sequence joins TRBV18 and TRBJ1-3; 7 nucleotides match TRBD1. The CDR3 spans 15 residues. Germline CDR1 and CDR2: KGHSH and LQKENI. J lost 4 bases, V lost 6 bases, and 9 bases had no gene match. CDR3 region: CASSERTGRGNTIYF. For the CDR3, the DNA is TGTGCCAGCTCCGAGAGGACAGGTCGAGGAAACACCATATATTTT. Drawing the rest from reference TRBV18 and TRBJ1-3, the complete variable domain is NAGVMQNPRHLVRRRGQEARLRCSPMKGHSHVYWYRQLPEEGLKFMVYLQKENIIDESGMPKERFSAEFPKEGPSILRIQQVVRGDSAAYFCASSERTGRGNTIYFGEGSWLTVV.

This rearrangement joins TRBV2 to TRBJ1-1; D possibly corresponds to TRBD1 (6 bases). V was trimmed by 6 bases and J by 0 bases, leaving 8 bases between them. The germline gives CDR1 SNHLY, CDR2 FYNNEI. This CDR3 has 13 amino acids. The CDR3 loop reads CASRGTLNTEAFF. CDR3 DNA: TGTGCCAGCAGGGGGACACTGAACACTGAAGCTTTCTTT. The full variable domain, in which reference TRBV2 and TRBJ1-1 provide the parts outside the CDR3, is EPEVTQTPSHQVTQMGQEVILRCVPISNHLYFYWYRQILGQKVEFLVSFYNNEISEKSEIFDDQFSVERPDGSNFTLKIRSTKLEDSAMYFCASRGTLNTEAFFGQGTRLTVV.

CDR3 amino acids: CASSLGQNTEAFF. The CDR3 DNA is TGTGCCAGCAGCTTAGGACAGAACACTGAAGCTTTCTTT. The V call is TRBV7-7, the J call TRBJ1-1; D is ambiguous. Looked up from germline, CDR1 is SSHAT and CDR2 is FNYEAQ (reference sequence). This CDR3 has 13 residues. Trimming removed 1 base at V and 1 base at J, with 4 bases between.

The chain has TRBV5-1 and TRBJ2-1, with 8 positions matching TRBD1. V lost 4 bases to trimming and J lost 3 bases; unmatched junction nucleotides: 6. Germline V lookup: CDR1 SGHRS, CDR2 YFSETQ. CDR3 length: 15 amino acids. For the CDR3, the DNA is TGCGCCAGCAGCCCCGGGACAGGATACTACAATGAGCAGTTCTTC. Translation: CASSPGTGYYNEQFF.

This chain connects TRBV5-1 to TRBJ2-2; either TRBD1 or TRBD2 may fit D (5 bases each). Germline V CDR1 and CDR2: SGHRS, YFSETQ. This CDR3 has 15 residues. The V end was cut by 4 bases, the J end by 3 bases, with 13 bases between. CDR3: CASSLRDGDTGELFF. CDR3 nucleotides: TGCGCCAGCAGCCTACGGGACGGAGACACCGGGGAGCTGTTTTTT.

Notes on this clone: One end of the junction fails to match germline, which may point to a read error. V and J are TRBV13 and TRBJ1-4, with D maybe TRBD1 (5 bases). The germline V gene encodes CDR1 PRHDT and CDR2 FYEKMQ (reference sequence). This CDR3 is 17 amino acids long. The CDR3 DNA reads TGTGCCAGCAGCATAGGACACAGCGTCCTCGACGATGAAAAACTGTTTTTT. Translating gives CASSIGHSVLDDEKLFF.